A single sample is the source of the 12 T cell receptor beta chains below, sequenced in a study of response to subunit inactivated influenza vaccine. TCRdb fed the RT-PCR reads into MiXCR, producing one record per CDR3 protein. The sample records 400,000 to 650,000 distinct CDR3 sequences, less than 7.5% being singletons. The specimen comprised PBMCs from blood, sampled about 23 months after vaccination. Receptors originate from a man between 45 and 75 years old who received an inactivated influenza vaccine.

The chain is built from TRBV6-1 and TRBJ2-3; the D call may be TRBD1 or TRBD2 (6 bases each). CDR1 is MNHNS and CDR2 is SASEGT in the germline V gene. This CDR3 is 19 amino acids long. V gave up 7 bases and J gave up 4 bases, with 30 bases separating them. The CDR3 reads CASKPYYIQGGGVPDTQYF. CDR3 nucleotides: TGTGCCAGCAAGCCTTATTATATACAGGGAGGAGGTGTTCCAGATACGCAGTATTTT.

This clonotype appeared many times. The chain is built from TRBV12-3 or TRBV12-4 and TRBJ1-5; D is undetermined. The CDR3 is made up of 12 amino acids. The ends were cut back, 8 bases at V and 0 bases at J, with 5 bases in the middle. The CDR3 loop reads CASQYSNQPQHF. CDR3 sequence (DNA): TGTGCCAGCCAGTATAGCAATCAGCCCCAGCATTTT.

This clonotype was observed a handful of times. This CDR3 is CASSSYSGETQYF. CDR3 nucleotide sequence: TGTGCCAGCAGCTCTTATAGCGGAGAGACCCAGTACTTC. The chain employs TRBV7-8 and TRBJ2-5, with D possibly being TRBD2 (6 bases). Trimming removed 4 bases from V and 4 bases from J, with 10 bases in between. This CDR3 is 13 amino acids long. Germline CDR1 is SGHVS and CDR2 is FQNEAQ.

In this sample, this clonotype turned up many times. The chain employs TRBV28 and TRBJ2-5; the D gene is possibly TRBD2 (6 bases). V lost 6 bases and J 5 bases, leaving 13 bases between the germline ends. CDR1 MDHEN and CDR2 SYDVKM come from the germline V gene. The CDR3 totals 13 residues. CDR3 in DNA: TGTGCCAGCAGCCGGACTATTCGGGAGACCCAGTACTTC. It specifies CASSRTIRETQYF.

This clonotype has at least ten counts. The CDR3 reads CASSVNGGTKNIQYF. The CDR3 coding sequence is TGTGCCAGCAGCGTAAATGGGGGTACCAAAAACATTCAGTACTTC. The V call is TRBV9, the J call TRBJ2-4, with D perhaps assigned TRBD1 or TRBD2 (5 bases each). CDR1 SGDLS and CDR2 YYNGEE come from the germline V gene. The CDR3 loop spans 15 amino acids. V lost 1 base to trimming and J lost 2 bases, with 10 bases between them.

This clonotype was recorded a few times. The V and J genes are TRBV4-3 and TRBJ1-1; D is possibly TRBD1 (6 bases). This CDR3 has 17 amino acids. Trimming left V 0 bases short and J 4 bases short, with 18 bases between. CDR1 is LGHNA and CDR2 is YSLEER in the germline V gene. The CDR3 coding sequence is TGCGCCAGCAGCCAAGATAGAGCAGGACAGCTGGTCACTGAAGCTTTCTTT. Translated, it gives CASSQDRAGQLVTEAFF.

This clonotype was detected only a few times. CDR3 bases: TGTGCCAGCAGAGCCGGGACAACGGGCAATCAGCCCCAGCATTTT. Its protein product is CASRAGTTGNQPQHF. The genes are TRBV6-1 and TRBJ1-5; possibly TRBD1 for D (6 bases). The CDR3 loop spans 15 amino acids. V was clipped by 6 bases and J by 2 bases, with 14 bases between them. Germline V CDR1 and CDR2: MNHNS, SASEGT.

This chain links TRBV7-3 with TRBJ2-2, with TRBD1 as a possible D gene (6 bases). Germline V gene data show CDR1 as SGHTA and CDR2 as FQGTGA. The length of the CDR3 is 17 residues. Trimming shortened V by 5 bases and J by 0 bases, and 16 bases separated the two germline ends. The CDR3 is CASSNRIQGSNTGELFF. DNA of the CDR3: TGTGCCAGCAGCAACCGCATCCAGGGGTCGAACACCGGGGAGCTGTTTTTT.

This clonotype appeared many times. This chain uses TRBV10-3 with TRBJ2-2, with 12 bases identical to TRBD1. This CDR3 is 17 amino acids long. CDR1 and CDR2 from the germline V gene are ENHRY and SYGVKD. V was clipped by 4 bases and J by 2 bases; unmatched bases: 5. This CDR3 is CAISGGTGGYNTGELFF. CDR3 nucleotide sequence: TGTGCCATCAGTGGCGGGACAGGGGGCTATAACACCGGGGAGCTGTTTTTT.

This chain connects TRBV28 to TRBJ2-1; tentatively, D is TRBD2 (5 bases). Germline V CDR1 and CDR2: MDHEN, SYDVKM. V was pared by 6 bases and J by 12 bases, with 12 bases between. CDR3 size: 11 residues. The CDR3 DNA reads TGTGCCAGCAGGGGGATTCGGGGGCAGTTCTTC. Encoded protein: CASRGIRGQFF.

The rearrangement uses TRBV7-9 and TRBJ2-5, with D tentatively TRBD2 (5 bases). The CDR3 covers 12 residues. Trimming took off 7 bases at V and 8 bases at J, with 14 bases between the two ends. CDR1 is SEHNR, CDR2 FQNEAQ, per germline (reference sequence). CDR3 amino acids: CASTIPGSTQYF. CDR3 coding DNA: TGTGCCAGCACCATACCGGGGAGCACCCAGTACTTC.

The sample holds a few counts of this clonotype. The J gene is TRBJ2-5, the V gene TRBV5-1; 7 nucleotides agree with TRBD2. V gave up 1 base and J gave up 1 base; unmatched junction bases: 4. In germline, CDR1 is SGHRS, CDR2 YFSETQ. The CDR3 spans 15 residues. The CDR3 DNA reads as TGCGCCAGCAGCTTGTCAGCGGGGATCCAAGAGACCCAGTACTTC. This translates into CASSLSAGIQETQYF. The full variable domain, completed using reference TRBV5-1 and TRBJ2-5, is KAGVTQTPRYLIKTRGQQVTLSCSPISGHRSVSWYQQTPGQGLQFLFEYFSETQRNKGNFPGRFSGRQFSNSRSEMNVSTLELGDSALYLCASSLSAGIQETQYFGPGTRLLVL.